This T cell receptor (beta chain) is from a study of T-cell memory formation after mild COVID-19 (dated by TCRdb to the early 2020s). General notes on the study: Most TCR sequence clusters were specific to one of the two donors. The cohort comprised two young, previously healthy adult volunteers, one female and one male. In a couple of donors, T-cell clones that expanded and contracted after mild COVID-19 were followed by sequencing TCRalpha and TCRbeta repertoires longitudinally.

This clonotype was found a few times. The specificity of this receptor is unknown. Base qualities are not at hand, and no much larger clone is one base apart. Inclusive of the bounding cysteine and phenylalanine, the CDR3 is 19 residues long. CDR3 DNA only is kept here, 57 bases in frame from base 1. Via the germline V gene, CDR1 is LGHNA and CDR2 YNFKEQ. For this chain, trimming is 1 base at the V end and 0 bases at the J end, and the number of junction bases without a gene match is 14. General study outcomes and caveats: From day 15 to 85, contracting clones showed balanced CD4/CD8 phenotypes, whereas a second wave of clones that expanded from day 15 to 37 leaned towards CD4+. SARS-CoV-2 specificity was not confirmed for the second-wave clones peaking on day 37. The study covered only a couple of mild cases, and larger cohorts including severe cases with pre-infection samples were considered necessary. Some responding clones were found in pre-infection memory, which suggests that pre-existing cross-reactive memory T cells took part in the SARS-CoV-2 response. Contracting CD4+ clones turned up mainly in the CM and EM memory subsets, whereas EMRA was where CD8+ clones were enriched.

Ficoll-Paque density gradient centrifugation was used to isolate PBMCs. This sample was sequenced with an Illumina NovaSeq 6000. TCRalpha and TCRbeta cDNA libraries were built by 5'RACE with constant-segment primers, adding sample barcodes and unique molecular identifiers. RNA was extracted from every sample with Trizol reagent. Amplification of the libraries took two PCR steps, and the second step added a second sample barcode plus Illumina TruSeq adapters. Libraries were sequenced on an Illumina NovaSeq with 2 x 150 bp paired-end reads. Per the source publication's procedure: Demultiplexing of reads and collapsing into UMI-guided consensus sequences were performed with migec v1.2.7. Using mixcr v2.1.11, UMI consensuses were aligned to TRA and TRB V and J templates and then assembled into clonotypes. A clonotype was counted as expanded or contracted only when both edgeR and NoisET called the clonotype significant, with the noise models trained on biological replicates. edgeR calls used a false discovery rate-adjusted p below 0.01 and a log2 fold-change threshold of 1. As an exploratory analysis of dynamics, max-normalized trajectories of the 1000 most abundant clonotypes were examined with PCA combined with hierarchical clustering. Separately sequenced CD4+ and CD8+ repertoires were used to assign the CD4 or CD8 phenotype of responding clones. TCRdb redid the processing of the public reads, applying fastp at Q25 and MiXCR, and retained in-frame beta chains. Each entry is one CDR3 protein sequence, shown with its most common DNA and genes. The V and J calls follow TCRdb's processing rather than the paper's. This sample gives more than 350,000 distinct CDR3 sequences in total; roughly 15% of them show up just once. The top ten clones comprise 20% to 25% of the sample.

The sequence was collected from a man between 18 and 35 years old who had mild COVID-19 (a few samples of this study predate the infection). The sample titles of this study are shuffled in the database, so cell type and time point are left out; the donor was told from shared clones. The chain uses TRBV4-2 and TRBJ2-5; 7 middle bases align to TRBD1. The source material was PBMCs or a T cell subset sorted from them (not recorded which). The CDR3 region has the sequence CASSQVGSTGVMYQETQYF. The nucleotide sequence reads as follows: TGTGCCAGCAGCCAAGTGGGATCAACAGGGGTTATGTACCAAGAGACCCAGTACTTC.